This T cell receptor beta chain was captured in a study of metastatic and nonmetastatic thyroid tumors. Study-wide findings and caveats: Benign nodules were reported to have significantly lower TCR beta diversity than malignant thyroid tumors, in blood and tumor.

The germline V gene encodes CDR1 SGHAT and CDR2 FQNNGV. This CDR3 comprises 13 residues. The V and J ends lost 3 bases and 5 bases respectively, with 10 bases between them. Original processing notes: CDR3 differences across clinicopathological groups were used to build a distant-metastasis classifier for papillary thyroid cancer. MiXCR was used by TCRdb to re-call the PCR reads. These V and J calls derive from TCRdb rather than the authors' analysis. This repertoire shows about 92,000 clones, under 15% found once; its top ten account for roughly 4%. Among the patients, none had received any treatment before thyroid surgery. This clone was seen at least ten times. Its matching antigen is unknown.

The rearrangement uses TRBV11-2 and TRBJ2-5; D gene unclear. Sequences were obtained from blood. This clonotype originated in a female donor with papillary thyroid cancer or a benign thyroid nodule (not recorded which). Some clones in this sample may be carry-over from other donors' samples. The CDR3 DNA follows: TGTGCCAGCAGCTTTGCGATATCCGAGACCCAGTACTTC. It is translated as CASSFAISETQYF.